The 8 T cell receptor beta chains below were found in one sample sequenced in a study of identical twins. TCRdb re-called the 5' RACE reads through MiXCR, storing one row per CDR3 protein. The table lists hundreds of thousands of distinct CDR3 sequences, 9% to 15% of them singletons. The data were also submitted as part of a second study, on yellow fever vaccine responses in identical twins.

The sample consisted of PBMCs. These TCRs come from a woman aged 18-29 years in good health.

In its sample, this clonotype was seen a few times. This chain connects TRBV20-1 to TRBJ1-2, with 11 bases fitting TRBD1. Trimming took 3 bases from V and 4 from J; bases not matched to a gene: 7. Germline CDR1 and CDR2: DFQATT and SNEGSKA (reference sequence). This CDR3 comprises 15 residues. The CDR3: CSASPGTGGVYGYTF. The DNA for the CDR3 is TGCAGTGCTAGTCCCGGGACAGGGGGGGTCTATGGCTACACCTTC.

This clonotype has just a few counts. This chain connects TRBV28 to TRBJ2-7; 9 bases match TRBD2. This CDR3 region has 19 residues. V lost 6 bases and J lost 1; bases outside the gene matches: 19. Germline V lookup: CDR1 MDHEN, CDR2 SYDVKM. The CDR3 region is CASRGALGSGSLWSYEQYF. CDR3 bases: TGTGCCAGCAGAGGGGCCTTGGGTAGCGGGAGTCTTTGGTCCTACGAGCAGTACTTC.

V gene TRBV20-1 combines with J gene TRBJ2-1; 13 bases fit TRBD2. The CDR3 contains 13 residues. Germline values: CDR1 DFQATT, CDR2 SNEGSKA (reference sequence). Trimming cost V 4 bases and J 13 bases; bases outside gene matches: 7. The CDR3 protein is CSAITSGGAKQFF. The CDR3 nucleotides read TGCAGTGCTATAACTAGCGGGGGGGCCAAACAGTTCTTC.

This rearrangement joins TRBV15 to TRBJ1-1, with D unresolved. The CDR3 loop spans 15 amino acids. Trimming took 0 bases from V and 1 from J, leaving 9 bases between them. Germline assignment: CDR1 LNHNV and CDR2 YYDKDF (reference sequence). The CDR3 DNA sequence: TGTGCCACCAGCAGAGATGTACAGAGGAACACTGAAGCTTTCTTT. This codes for CATSRDVQRNTEAFF.

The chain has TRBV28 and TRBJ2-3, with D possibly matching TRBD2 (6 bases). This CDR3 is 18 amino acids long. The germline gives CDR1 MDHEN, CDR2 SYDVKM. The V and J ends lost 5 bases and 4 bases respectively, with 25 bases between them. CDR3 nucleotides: TGTGCCAGCAGTCCCCGGCTAGCGAGAATAGGATGGGCAGATACGCAGTATTTT. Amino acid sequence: CASSPRLARIGWADTQYF.

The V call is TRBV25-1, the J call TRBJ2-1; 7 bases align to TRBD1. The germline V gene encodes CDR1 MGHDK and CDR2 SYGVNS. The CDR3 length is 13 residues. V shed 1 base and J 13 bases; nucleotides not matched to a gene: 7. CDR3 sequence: CASSELVAGGQFF. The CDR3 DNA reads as TGTGCCAGCAGTGAATTAGTGGCAGGGGGTCAGTTCTTC.

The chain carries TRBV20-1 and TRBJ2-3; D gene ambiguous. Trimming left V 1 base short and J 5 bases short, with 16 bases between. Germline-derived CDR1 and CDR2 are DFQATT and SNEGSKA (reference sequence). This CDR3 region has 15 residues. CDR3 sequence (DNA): TGCAGTGCTAGAGGGGATGATAAAGGAGTAGATACGCAGTATTTT. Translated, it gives CSARGDDKGVDTQYF.

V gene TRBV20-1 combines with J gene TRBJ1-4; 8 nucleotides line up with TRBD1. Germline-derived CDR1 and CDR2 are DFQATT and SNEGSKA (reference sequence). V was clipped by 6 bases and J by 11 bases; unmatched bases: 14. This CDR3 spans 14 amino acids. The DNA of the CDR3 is TGCAGTGCCCCTCCGGACAGGGAGTTGGGGAAACTGTTTTTT. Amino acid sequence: CSAPPDRELGKLFF.